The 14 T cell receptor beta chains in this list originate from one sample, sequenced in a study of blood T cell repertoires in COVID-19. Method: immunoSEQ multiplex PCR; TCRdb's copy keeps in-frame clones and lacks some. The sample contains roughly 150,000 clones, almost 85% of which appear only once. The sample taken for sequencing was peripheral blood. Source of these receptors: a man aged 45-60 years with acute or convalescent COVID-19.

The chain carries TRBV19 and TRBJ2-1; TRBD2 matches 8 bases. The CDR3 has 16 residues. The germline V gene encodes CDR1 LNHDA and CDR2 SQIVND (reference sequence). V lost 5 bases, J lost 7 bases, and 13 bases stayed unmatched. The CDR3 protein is CASSVRTGGRWNEQFF. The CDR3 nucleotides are TGTGCCAGTAGTGTTCGGACGGGCGGGAGGTGGAATGAGCAGTTCTTC.

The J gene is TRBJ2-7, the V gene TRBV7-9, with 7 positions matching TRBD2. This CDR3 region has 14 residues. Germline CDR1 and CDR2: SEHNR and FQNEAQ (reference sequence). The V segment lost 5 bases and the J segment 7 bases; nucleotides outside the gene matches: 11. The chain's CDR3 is CASSLGASGGEQYF. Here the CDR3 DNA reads TGTGCCAGCAGCCTGGGAGCCTCGGGGGGAGAGCAGTACTTC.

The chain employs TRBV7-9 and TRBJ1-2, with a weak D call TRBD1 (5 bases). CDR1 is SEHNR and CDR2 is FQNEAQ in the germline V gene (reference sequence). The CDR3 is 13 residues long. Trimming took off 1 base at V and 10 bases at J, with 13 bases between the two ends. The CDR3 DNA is TGTGCCAGCAGCTTAGGATCAGGGAAGGACTACACCTTC. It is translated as CASSLGSGKDYTF.

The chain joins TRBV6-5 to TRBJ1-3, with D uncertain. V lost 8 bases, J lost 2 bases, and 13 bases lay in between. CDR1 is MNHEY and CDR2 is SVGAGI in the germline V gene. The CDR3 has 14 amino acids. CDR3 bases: TGTGCCAGCCCCCAGGAAGGCGCTGGAAACACCATATATTTT. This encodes CASPQEGAGNTIYF.

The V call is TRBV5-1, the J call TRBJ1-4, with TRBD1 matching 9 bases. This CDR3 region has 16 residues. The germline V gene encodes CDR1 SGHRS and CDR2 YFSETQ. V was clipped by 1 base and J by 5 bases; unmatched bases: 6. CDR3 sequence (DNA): TGCGCCAGCAGCTTGACAGGGGGCACCATAAATGAAAAACTGTTTTTT. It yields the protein CASSLTGGTINEKLFF.

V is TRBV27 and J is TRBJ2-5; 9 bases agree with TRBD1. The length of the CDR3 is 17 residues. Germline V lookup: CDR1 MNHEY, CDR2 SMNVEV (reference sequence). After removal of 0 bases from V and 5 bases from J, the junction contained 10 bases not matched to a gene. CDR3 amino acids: CASSLSAQGAISETQYF. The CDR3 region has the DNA TGTGCCAGCAGTTTATCGGCACAGGGGGCGATTTCTGAGACCCAGTACTTC.

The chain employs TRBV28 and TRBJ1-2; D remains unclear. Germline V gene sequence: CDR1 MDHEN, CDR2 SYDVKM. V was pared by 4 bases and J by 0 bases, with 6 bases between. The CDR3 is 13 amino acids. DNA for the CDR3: TGTGCCAGCAGTTCGACATCTAACTATGGCTACACCTTC. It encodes CASSSTSNYGYTF.

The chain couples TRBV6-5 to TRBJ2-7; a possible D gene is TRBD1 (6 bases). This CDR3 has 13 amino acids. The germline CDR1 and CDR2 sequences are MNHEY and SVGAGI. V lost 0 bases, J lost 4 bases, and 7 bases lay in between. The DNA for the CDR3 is TGTGCCAGCAGTTACTCGGACAGTTACGAGCAGTACTTC. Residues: CASSYSDSYEQYF.

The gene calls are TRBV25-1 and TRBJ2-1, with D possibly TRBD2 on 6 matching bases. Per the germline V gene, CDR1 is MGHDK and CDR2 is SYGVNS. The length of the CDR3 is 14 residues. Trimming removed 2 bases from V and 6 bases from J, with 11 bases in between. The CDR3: CASSEVGDFNEQFF. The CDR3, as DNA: TGTGCCAGCAGTGAAGTGGGGGACTTCAATGAGCAGTTCTTC.

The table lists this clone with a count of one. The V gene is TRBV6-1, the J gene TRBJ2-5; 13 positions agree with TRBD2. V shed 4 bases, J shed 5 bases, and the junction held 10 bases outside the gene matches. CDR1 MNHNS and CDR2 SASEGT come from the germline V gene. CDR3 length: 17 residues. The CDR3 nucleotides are TGTGCCAGCAGTGGACGTACTAGCGGGGGGGACGGGGAGACCCAGTACTTC. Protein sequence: CASSGRTSGGDGETQYF.

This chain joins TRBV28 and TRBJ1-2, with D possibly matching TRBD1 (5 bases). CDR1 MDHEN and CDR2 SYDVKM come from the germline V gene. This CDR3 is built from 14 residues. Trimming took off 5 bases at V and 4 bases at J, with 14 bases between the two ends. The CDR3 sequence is CASSPLQEFYGYTF. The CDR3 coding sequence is TGTGCCAGCAGTCCTCTACAGGAGTTCTATGGCTACACCTTC.

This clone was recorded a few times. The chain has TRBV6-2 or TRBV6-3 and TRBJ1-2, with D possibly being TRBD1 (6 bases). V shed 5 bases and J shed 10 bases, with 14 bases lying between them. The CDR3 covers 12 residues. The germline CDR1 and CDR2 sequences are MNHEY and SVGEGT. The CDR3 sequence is CASSNRVSDYTF. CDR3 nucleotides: TGTGCCAGCAGTAACAGGGTGTCGGACTACACCTTC.

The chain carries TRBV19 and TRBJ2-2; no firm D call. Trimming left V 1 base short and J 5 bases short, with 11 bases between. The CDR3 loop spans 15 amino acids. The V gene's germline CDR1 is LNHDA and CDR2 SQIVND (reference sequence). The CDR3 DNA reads TGTGCCAGTAGTATAGGATTAGTACGGACCGGGGAGCTGTTTTTT. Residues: CASSIGLVRTGELFF.

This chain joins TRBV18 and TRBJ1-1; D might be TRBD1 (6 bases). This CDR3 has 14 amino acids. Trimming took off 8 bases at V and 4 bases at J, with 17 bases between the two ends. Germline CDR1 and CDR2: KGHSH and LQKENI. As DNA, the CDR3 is TGTGCCAGCACCTCCGGGACAAGCGGCACTGAAGCTTTCTTT. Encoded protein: CASTSGTSGTEAFF.